This entry concerns a single T cell receptor (beta chain). The antigen is undetermined. This entry comes from a study of T cells after yellow fever vaccination. Study results and caveats: Reappearing after the booster were most of the clones from primary vaccination (less than 98% CD4, approximately 86% CD8).

5'RACE template switching generated TCR cDNA, adding a universal primer site and UMIs. TCRdb reprocessed the 5' RACE reads with MiXCR, giving one entry per CDR3 protein. The data hold 250,000 to 350,000 distinct CDR3 sequences, with roughly 8.7% observed a single time. Trimming shortened V by 1 base and J by 2 bases, and 10 bases separated the two germline ends. CDR3 length equals 14 residues. In germline, CDR1 is DFQATT, CDR2 SNEGSKA (reference sequence). The input for sequencing was CD4+ T cells sorted from PBMCs, taken 5 days after the yellow fever booster vaccination. The clonotype was recovered from a man in his late teens or twenties who received the YFV17D yellow fever vaccine. This chain connects TRBV20-1 to TRBJ2-3; tentatively, D is TRBD1 (6 bases). The CDR3 loop reads CSARALGATDTQYF. The DNA of the CDR3 is TGCAGTGCTAGAGCGTTGGGGGCCACAGATACGCAGTATTTT.